A single sample is the source of the 20 T cell receptor beta chains below, sequenced in a study of blood T cell repertoires in COVID-19. Only in-frame clones appear in the TCRdb table, and some are missing; sequencing was by immunoSEQ multiplex PCR. Among 35,000 to 40,000 clones listed, 70% to 90% were seen once. The sample was peripheral blood. These receptors all come from a man aged 55 to 70 with active COVID-19.

The V and J genes are TRBV12-3 or TRBV12-4 and TRBJ1-4; 9 nucleotides line up with TRBD1. J gave up 8 bases and V 6 bases, and 4 bases lay outside the gene matches. The CDR3 contains 13 residues. In DNA, the CDR3 is TGTGCCAGCAGACAGGGGGCAGGGGAAAAACTGTTTTTT. This sequence encodes CASRQGAGEKLFF.

In the case of this clone: Germline is not matched at one junction end, which may reflect a read error. CDR3 sequence: CASSSGRWGETDTQYF. The CDR3, as DNA: TGTGCTAGCAGTTCCGGGCGGTGGGGAGAGACAGATACGCAGTATTTT. The rearrangement joins TRBV7-7 to TRBJ2-3, with D perhaps matching TRBD2 (5 bases). The germline gives CDR1 SSHAT, CDR2 FNYEAQ (reference sequence). The CDR3 is 16 amino acids.

J is TRBJ2-7 and V is TRBV9, with 10 bases aligning to TRBD2. Germline assignment: CDR1 SGDLS and CDR2 YYNGEE. CDR3 size: 15 residues. V trimming: 3 bases; J trimming: 6 bases; junction bases outside the gene matches: 9. Here the CDR3 DNA reads TGTGCCAGCAGCGGAGAGAGCGGGAGGGCGGGCGAGCAGTACTTC. Its translation: CASSGESGRAGEQYF.

A word on this clone: The same CDR3 is also encoded by other DNA sequences in this sample. The chain combines TRBV6-1 with TRBJ1-4; the match to TRBD1 covers 8 bases. This CDR3 spans 15 amino acids. The V gene end was trimmed by 2 bases and the J gene end by 3 bases; junction bases not matched to a gene: 2. Germline V gives CDR1 MNHNS, CDR2 SASEGT. The CDR3 region is CASSERGQANEKLFF. The CDR3 region has the DNA TGTGCCAGCAGTGAACGGGGACAGGCTAATGAAAAACTGTTTTTT.

The chain couples TRBV4-1 to TRBJ1-4, with no clear D. Germline CDR1 is MGHRA and CDR2 is YSYEKL. This CDR3 is built from 15 residues. V was clipped by 0 bases and J by 16 bases, with 21 bases between them. The CDR3 bases are TGCGCCAGCAGCCAAGAATGGCTTGCCACCATGAAAAGGTTTTTT. Encoded protein: CASSQEWLATMKRFF.

The J gene is TRBJ2-6, the V gene TRBV18; possibly TRBD1 for D (5 bases). V lost 2 bases and J 3 bases, leaving 17 bases between the germline ends. This CDR3 contains 18 residues. From germline, CDR1 is KGHSH and CDR2 LQKENI. This chain's CDR3 is CASSPGIQALSGANVLTF. CDR3 nucleotide sequence: TGTGCCAGCTCACCAGGGATACAGGCCCTCAGTGGGGCCAACGTCCTGACTTTC.

The V and J genes are TRBV18 and TRBJ2-5; possibly TRBD1 for D (6 bases). Trimming removed 6 bases at V and 1 base at J, with 15 bases between. The V gene's germline CDR1 is KGHSH and CDR2 LQKENI. The CDR3 sequence is 15 residues long. The CDR3 region is CASSRPGALQETQYF. The CDR3 DNA reads as TGTGCCAGCTCCCGCCCAGGGGCCCTCCAAGAGACCCAGTACTTC.

The rearrangement links TRBV11-2 to TRBJ2-2; 7 bases are shared with TRBD2. J was trimmed by 4 bases and V by 5 bases; bases with no gene match: 7. Germline V gene sequence: CDR1 SGHAT, CDR2 FQNNGV. The CDR3 is made up of 15 amino acids. CDR3 sequence (DNA): TGTGCCAGCAGCCTCCTTAGGGAGGGCACCGGGGAGCTGTTTTTT. Protein product: CASSLLREGTGELFF. Supplemented by reference TRBV11-2 and TRBJ2-2, the full variable domain reads EAGVAQSPRYKIIEKRQSVAFWCNPISGHATLYWYQQILGQGPKLLIQFQNNGVVDDSQLPKDRFSAERLKGVDSTLKIQPAKLEDSAVYLCASSLLREGTGELFFGEGSRLTVL.

On this clone itself: Other DNA sequences in this sample translate to the same CDR3. This sequence joins TRBV18 and TRBJ1-2, with 9 nucleotides matching TRBD1. The CDR3 contains 14 residues. Germline V lookup: CDR1 KGHSH, CDR2 LQKENI. J lost 4 bases, V lost 3 bases, and 3 bases had no gene match. CDR3 sequence reads: CASSPGQGSYGYTF. Here the CDR3 DNA reads TGTGCCAGCTCACCCGGACAGGGGAGCTATGGCTACACCTTC.

This chain uses TRBV7-9 with TRBJ1-2, with a tentative D call TRBD1 (6 bases). The V end was cut by 5 bases, the J end by 3 bases, with 16 bases between. Germline CDR1 and CDR2: SEHNR and FQNEAQ (reference sequence). CDR3 length: 15 amino acids. The CDR3 nucleotides read TGTGCCAGCAGCCACGACAGGTATACGGACTATGGCTACACCTTC. Translated: CASSHDRYTDYGYTF.

CDR3 amino acids: CASTPRSYNEQFF. In DNA form, the CDR3 reads TGTGCCAGCACCCCTCGGTCCTACAATGAGCAGTTCTTC. The chain links TRBV27 to TRBJ2-1; D gene ambiguous. V shed 7 bases and J shed 1 base, with 8 bases lying between them. Germline-derived CDR1 and CDR2 are MNHEY and SMNVEV (reference sequence). The CDR3 contains 13 residues.

The CDR3 region has the DNA TGTGCCAGCAGGGGAGGGTCCGGGGAGCTGTTTTTT. This sequence encodes CASRGGSGELFF. The chain employs TRBV3-1 (or the pseudogene TRBV3-2) and TRBJ2-2, with 7 bases lining up with TRBD2. Looked up from germline, CDR1 is LGHDT and CDR2 is YNNKEL (reference sequence). With 6 bases clipped from V and 6 bases from J, the junction kept 1 base outside the gene matches. CDR3 length equals 12 residues.

The J gene is TRBJ2-2, the V gene TRBV11-3; no reliable D call. Per germline, CDR1 SGHNT and CDR2 YENEEA. This CDR3 is 13 amino acids long. V was clipped by 6 bases and J by 3 bases, with 8 bases between them. CDR3 bases: TGTGCCAGCAGTCAGACACACACCGGGGAGCTGTTTTTT. Residues: CASSQTHTGELFF.

V usage is TRBV4-1 and J usage is TRBJ2-3; 9 positions match TRBD2. V lost 4 bases, J lost 0 bases, and 17 bases stayed unmatched. This CDR3 has 20 residues. Germline V gene lookup returns CDR1 MGHRA and CDR2 YSYEKL. CDR3 coding DNA: TGCGCCAGCAGCCGACCAAGATACCCGGGACTAGCCCGGAGCACAGATACGCAGTATTTT. Its protein product is CASSRPRYPGLARSTDTQYF.

The J gene is TRBJ1-5, the V gene TRBV18; 7 bases agree with TRBD1. V trimming: 2 bases; J trimming: 6 bases; junction bases outside the gene matches: 10. This CDR3 comprises 16 residues. CDR1 and CDR2 from the germline V gene are KGHSH and LQKENI. Written as DNA, the CDR3 is TGTGCCAGCTCACCATATAGCAGGGGGGTTGGTCAGCCCCAGCATTTT. Translated: CASSPYSRGVGQPQHF.

V and J are TRBV7-9 and TRBJ1-4; a possible D gene is TRBD1 (6 bases). The germline V gene has CDR1 SEHNR and CDR2 FQNEAQ (reference sequence). The CDR3 contains 13 residues. V shed 4 bases and J shed 8 bases, with 11 bases lying between them. In DNA, the CDR3 is TGTGCCAGCAGCTGGGGGGGCGCAGAAAAACTGTTTTTT. Translated: CASSWGGAEKLFF. Together with reference TRBV7-9 and TRBJ1-4, the CDR3 gives the full variable domain: DTGVSQNPRHKITKRGQNVTFRCDPISEHNRLYWYRQTLGQGPEFLTYFQNEAQLEKSRLLSDRFSAERPKGSFSTLEIQRTEQGDSAMYLCASSWGGAEKLFFGSGTQLSVL.

This rearrangement joins TRBV3-1 (or the pseudogene TRBV3-2) to TRBJ2-3, with 10 bases matching TRBD2. The CDR3 has 16 amino acids. Germline V lookup: CDR1 LGHDT, CDR2 YNNKEL (reference sequence). V trimming: 0 bases; J trimming: 4 bases; junction bases outside the gene matches: 4. Here the CDR3 reads CASSQEWLAGADTQYF. CDR3 sequence (DNA): TGTGCCAGCAGCCAAGAATGGCTAGCGGGAGCAGATACGCAGTATTTT.

The rearrangement links TRBV12-5 to TRBJ1-1; D ambiguous. CDR3 length: 12 residues. Per the germline V gene, CDR1 is LGHNT and CDR2 is FRNRAP. With 6 bases removed from V and 3 bases from J, the gap between germline ends came to 8 bases. CDR3 in amino acids: CASGPEDTEAFF. The CDR3 coding sequence is TGTGCTAGTGGCCCAGAAGACACTGAAGCTTTCTTT. The full variable domain, its missing parts supplied by reference TRBV12-5 and TRBJ1-1, is DARVTQTPRHKVTEMGQEVTMRCQPILGHNTVFWYRQTMMQGLELLAYFRNRAPLDDSGMPKDRFSAEMPDATLATLKIQPSEPRDSAVYFCASGPEDTEAFFGQGTRLTVV.

The CDR3 bases are TGTGCCAGCAGCTCCGGGACTAGCGGGATTCCCACCGGGGAGCTGTTTTTT. Protein sequence: CASSSGTSGIPTGELFF. The chain joins TRBV11-3 to TRBJ2-2; 13 bases are shared with TRBD2. This CDR3 contains 17 residues. Per the germline V gene, CDR1 is SGHNT and CDR2 is YENEEA. The V and J ends lost 4 bases and 4 bases, in that order; junction bases with no gene match: 6.

This clone was seen only a few times. This chain links TRBV4-3 with TRBJ1-1; 7 nucleotides line up with TRBD1. Germline V gene data show CDR1 as LGHNA and CDR2 as YSLEER. This CDR3 has 14 residues. V was pared by 4 bases and J by 1 base, with 3 bases of the junction left unmatched. Here the CDR3 reads CASSRNRGNTEAFF. CDR3 sequence (DNA): TGCGCCAGCAGCCGAAACAGGGGGAACACTGAAGCTTTCTTT.